What follows is one TCR beta chain and its context. This sample was included in a study of blood T cell repertoires in COVID-19. Study-wide context: Acute and convalescent COVID-19 samples came from the United States, Italy and Spain. From T cells, B-cell-depleted T cells, or PBMCs came the material, which was cDNA or gDNA.

J was trimmed by 9 bases and V by 4 bases; bases with no gene match: 7. This CDR3 comprises 16 residues. Per the germline V gene, CDR1 is LGHDT and CDR2 is YNNKEL (reference sequence). Original data processing: Amplifying reference gene primers gave estimates of nucleated cell counts. Method: immunoSEQ multiplex PCR; TCRdb's copy keeps in-frame clones and lacks some. Clonal size and the V and J genes are those of that table, whereas D and trimming came from the DNA. This table has roughly 200,000 clones, roughly 85% appearing once. Material for sequencing was peripheral blood. The V and J genes are TRBV3-1 (or the pseudogene TRBV3-2) and TRBJ2-1; 15 bases agree with TRBD2. The receptor's source is a human donor with active or convalescent COVID-19. The donor label of this sample is uncertain. This CDR3 reads CASSPWTSGGASEQFF. The CDR3, as DNA: TGTGCCAGCAGCCCCTGGACTAGCGGGGGGGCATCTGAGCAGTTCTTC.